The sequence of this TCR beta chain was determined in a study of T cells expressing NK-cell markers (dated by TCRdb to about 2020). Some background on the complete study: In sorted CD3+CD56+NKG2C+, CD3+CD56+NKG2C- and CD3+CD56-NKG2C+ T-cell subsets from several donors, TCR beta-chain repertoires were profiled. All eight donors whose samples were sequenced were randomly selected healthy volunteers, three of them men and five women. Illumina HiSeq 2000/2500, MiSeq or NextSeq was used to sequence libraries as 2 x 150 bp reads. Of the eight sequenced donors, seven were found to be HCMV-seropositive and one was found to be HCMV-seronegative.

In the case of this clonotype: No antigen is known for it.

Instrument used: Illumina HiSeq 2000. TCR beta cDNA libraries were made by 5'RACE template switching that added a universal primer site and unique molecular identifiers. cDNA synthesis was primed from the TCR beta constant segment, followed by two successive PCR amplification steps. The authors' analysis ran thus. MIGEC handled demultiplexing of the reads and grouping by UMI, while MiTCR was used to assemble and quantify clonotypes. To exclude erroneous sequences, only TCR cDNA sequences supported by at least two reads were retained. The tcR package was used for downstream repertoire analysis, and clonotypes were matched across fractions by CDR3 nucleotide sequence plus V segment. Antigen specificity was annotated against VDJdb with VDJmatch, allowing one amino acid substitution in CDR3. Through TCRdb reprocessing, the reads give one entry per CDR3 protein sequence; DNA is omitted. The V and J calls here are based on TCRdb, not the publication. The sample's records list 350,000 to 450,000 distinct CDR3 sequences. The ten largest account for around 5.3% of the sample.

HCMV-specific IgG was detected in serum with a commercial ELISA kit to determine HCMV serostatus. Peripheral blood mononuclear cells were isolated from blood by Ficoll density gradient centrifugation. What the study reported, not specific to this receptor: Those dominant clonotypes were again the most abundant among CD3+CD56-NKG2C+ cells in several donors, at about 28.3-60.1%. In roughly 6 donors, the dominant CD3+CD56+NKG2C+ clonotypes were among the top 10 CD8+ clonotypes and accounted for roughly 1.0-8% of CD8+ T cells. It remained unclear whether the expanded NKG2C-expressing T cell clones were specific for HCMV antigens.

Material for sequencing was blood T cells: a sorted CD56 or NKG2C T cell subset, CD4+ or CD8+ T cells, or bulk PBMC T cells (not recorded which). This receptor was taken from a man aged 18-69 years in good health.

The CDR3 sequence is CASSSTGLVADTQYF. The V gene is TRBV7-6 and the J gene is TRBJ2-3; with no DNA, the TCRdb D assignment of TRBD1 cannot be verified. The germline V gene supplies CDR1 SGHVS and CDR2 FNYEAQ. The CDR3 numbers 15 residues from cysteine through phenylalanine. DNA was not recorded. Where the CDR3 stops, the reference TRBV7-6 and TRBJ2-3 genes take over; the full variable domain is GAGVSQSPRYKVTKRGQDVALRCDPISGHVSLYWYRQALGQGPEFLTYFNYEAQQDKSGLPNDRFSAERPEGSISTLTIQRTEQRDSAMYRCASSSTGLVADTQYFGPGTRLTVL.